Shown below are 19 T cell receptor beta chains from a single sample sequenced in a study of early T cells in non-severe SARS-CoV-2 infection. TCRdb fed the 5' RACE reads into MiXCR, producing one record per CDR3 protein. In the table there are more than 65,000 distinct CDR3 sequences, over 3.5% of which are singletons. The sequencing used whole blood, collected at baseline. The receptors originated from an adult who was a healthcare worker with PCR-confirmed SARS-CoV-2 infection or an uninfected control (not recorded which). The donor label of this sample is uncertain.

This clonotype was recorded at least ten times. The chain has TRBV19 and TRBJ2-7; 9 nucleotides agree with TRBD1. J was trimmed by 6 bases and V by 5 bases; bases with no gene match: 11. Germline V gene lookup returns CDR1 LNHDA and CDR2 SQIVND (reference sequence). The CDR3 covers 15 residues. The CDR3 region is CASSSSTGGSLEQYF. The CDR3 coding sequence is TGTGCCAGTAGTTCCTCGACAGGGGGTTCACTCGAGCAGTACTTC.

The table lists this clonotype with a few counts. The gene calls are TRBV12-3 or TRBV12-4 and TRBJ2-5; D not certain. The CDR3 contains 15 residues. Trimming shortened V by 1 base and J by 1 base, and 10 bases separated the two germline ends. CDR3 amino acids: CASSLEAAPQETQYF. The CDR3 DNA reads TGTGCCAGCAGTTTAGAAGCAGCGCCCCAAGAGACCCAGTACTTC.

Only a few counts were recorded for this clonotype. The rearrangement joins TRBV11-2 to TRBJ1-2, with TRBD1 as a possible D gene (5 bases). Germline lookup yields CDR1 SGHAT and CDR2 FQNNGV. V lost 0 bases to trimming and J lost 3 bases, with 5 bases between them. CDR3 length equals 13 residues. The CDR3 region has the DNA TGTGCCAGCAGCTTAGAGGGGCACTATGGCTACACCTTC. It encodes CASSLEGHYGYTF.

To note about this clonotype: Since a much larger clone is just one base distant, this may be a read error. The chain combines TRBV5-6 with TRBJ1-2, with TRBD1 as a possible D gene (6 bases). From germline, CDR1 is SGHDT and CDR2 YYEEEE. The length of the CDR3 is 12 residues. With 4 bases removed from V and 13 bases from J, the gap between germline ends came to 17 bases. In nucleotides, the CDR3 is TGTGCCAGCAGCCTTTGGAGGGGGTTCTTCACCTTC. Its translation is CASSLWRGFFTF.

J is TRBJ2-1 and V is TRBV6-4; TRBD2 agrees at 9 bases. Per germline, CDR1 MRHNA and CDR2 SNTAGT. V lost 5 bases, J lost 4 bases, and 3 bases stayed unmatched. CDR3 length: 14 amino acids. CDR3: CASSPSGEYNEQFF. The CDR3 DNA reads TGTGCCAGCAGTCCTAGCGGGGAATACAATGAGCAGTTCTTC.

This clonotype was seen at least ten times. The chain has TRBV7-2 and TRBJ2-7, with D perhaps assigned TRBD1 or TRBD2 (5 bases each). The germline gives CDR1 SGHTA, CDR2 FQGNSA. This CDR3 spans 15 amino acids. V was pared by 5 bases and J by 0 bases, with 14 bases between. In DNA, the CDR3 is TGTGCCAGCAGCCTCTGGGACGGGGTCTCCTACGAGCAGTACTTC. Encoded protein: CASSLWDGVSYEQYF.

In its sample, this clonotype was seen a few times. The chain combines TRBV28 with TRBJ2-5; 8 positions match TRBD1. Unmatched junction bases numbered 13, after V lost 3 bases and J lost 4 bases. Germline CDR1 and CDR2: MDHEN and SYDVKM. The length of the CDR3 is 17 residues. This chain's CDR3 is CASSFSPSQGASETQYF. The CDR3, as DNA: TGTGCCAGCAGTTTTTCCCCCAGCCAGGGGGCCTCAGAGACCCAGTACTTC.

This clonotype was observed a handful of times. This chain connects TRBV7-2 to TRBJ2-7; tentative D call: TRBD2 (6 bases). V lost 2 bases, J lost 3 bases, and 11 bases lay in between. CDR3 size: 14 residues. Germline V gene lookup returns CDR1 SGHTA and CDR2 FQGNSA. The CDR3 DNA reads TGTGCCAGCAGCTTAAACGGGGGAAACTACGAGCAGTACTTC. Translation: CASSLNGGNYEQYF.

A few counts support this clonotype. CDR3: CAISASGSQETQYF. The CDR3 nucleotides read TGTGCCATCAGTGCCTCGGGCAGCCAAGAGACCCAGTACTTC. This sequence joins TRBV10-3 and TRBJ2-5; D uncertain. The length of the CDR3 is 14 residues. V lost 4 bases to trimming and J lost 1 base, with 10 bases between them. In germline, CDR1 is ENHRY, CDR2 SYGVKD.

This clonotype was detected ten times or more. The gene calls are TRBV19 and TRBJ2-1, with a possible D match to TRBD2 (5 bases). CDR3 size: 15 residues. The V end lost 3 bases, the J end lost 12 bases, and 21 bases lay between the germline ends. The germline CDR1 and CDR2 sequences are LNHDA and SQIVND (reference sequence). The CDR3 here is CASSMGRIILEGQFF. In nucleotides, the CDR3 is TGTGCCAGTAGTATGGGCAGGATTATTCTTGAGGGGCAGTTCTTC.

There are a few counts of this clonotype. The chain employs TRBV29-1 and TRBJ1-3, with D perhaps matching TRBD1 (6 bases). Germline V gene lookup returns CDR1 SQVTM and CDR2 ANQGSEA. CDR3 length: 15 residues. The germline V and J ends were trimmed by 2 bases and 0 bases, with 11 bases remaining between them. The CDR3: CSVERQGTSGNTIYF. CDR3 nucleotides: TGCAGCGTTGAACGGCAGGGGACCTCTGGAAACACCATATATTTT.

CDR3 nucleotides: TGTGCCAGCTCACCAATTATGGTTCTTGGACGCTCCTCAGAGGAGTTTGAAAAACTGTTTTTT. Amino acid sequence: CASSPIMVLGRSSEEFEKLFF. The gene calls are TRBV18 and TRBJ1-4; D uncertain. Trimming took 2 bases from V and 7 from J, leaving 32 bases between them. The germline gives CDR1 KGHSH, CDR2 LQKENI. This CDR3 has 21 amino acids.

This chain links TRBV28 with TRBJ2-7; D is uncertain. Germline loops: CDR1 MDHEN, CDR2 SYDVKM. This CDR3 is 10 amino acids long. Trimming shortened V by 4 bases and J by 7 bases, and 5 bases separated the two germline ends. CDR3 in DNA: TGTGCCAGCAGTTCTCTGGAGCAGTACTTC. This translates into CASSSLEQYF.

This clonotype was found many times. The chain carries TRBV4-1 and TRBJ1-4; no clear D. Per the germline V gene, CDR1 is MGHRA and CDR2 is YSYEKL. The ends were cut back, 1 base at V and 2 bases at J, with 14 bases in the middle. This CDR3 is built from 17 residues. CDR3 protein: CASSQVVVGGTNEKLFF. CDR3 coding DNA: TGCGCCAGCAGCCAAGTCGTAGTGGGAGGGACTAATGAAAAACTGTTTTTT.

This clonotype was counted ten times or more. As DNA, the CDR3 is TGTGCCAGCACCAGGACAGGGGATAGCTCCGCCAGGGAGACCCAGTACTTC. Translated, it gives CASTRTGDSSARETQYF. The rearrangement links TRBV6-5 to TRBJ2-5; 9 bases align to TRBD1. CDR3 length equals 17 residues. Germline trimming cut 7 bases from V and 5 bases from J; bases unmatched to any gene: 17. From germline, CDR1 is MNHEY and CDR2 SVGAGI.

A few counts support this clonotype. This chain links TRBV7-2 with TRBJ2-1; D may be TRBD1 or TRBD2 (7 bases each). The V gene lost 6 bases and the J gene lost 3 bases, with 18 bases spanning the gap. CDR1 and CDR2 from the germline V gene are SGHTA and FQGNSA. The CDR3 sequence is 16 residues long. CDR3 in DNA: TGTGCCAGCAGGTTCGACAGGGACTATATCTACAATGAGCAGTTCTTC. It codes for CASRFDRDYIYNEQFF. Using reference TRBV7-2 and TRBJ2-1 for the parts outside the CDR3, the full variable domain is GAGVSQSPSNKVTEKGKDVELRCDPISGHTALYWYRQSLGQGLEFLIYFQGNSAPDKSGLPSDRFSAERTGGSVSTLTIQRTQQEDSAVYLCASRFDRDYIYNEQFFGPGTRLTVL.

This clonotype was detected ten times or more. The CDR3 sequence is CASSFLGYTLGQRQPQHF. CDR3 bases: TGTGCCAGCAGTTTTTTGGGTTATACCTTAGGACAACGGCAGCCCCAGCATTTT. The V gene is TRBV28, the J gene TRBJ1-5; possibly TRBD1 for D (5 bases). V dropped 3 bases and J dropped 7 bases, with 25 bases sitting between them. The CDR3 spans 18 residues. CDR1 and CDR2 (germline): MDHEN, SYDVKM.

The chain carries TRBV6-5 and TRBJ2-5, with a tentative D call TRBD2 (5 bases). Germline CDR1 MNHEY, CDR2 SVGAGI. There are 16 residues in the CDR3. The V end was cut by 2 bases, the J end by 5 bases, with 18 bases between. CDR3 loop: CASSYELRGFGETQYF. DNA of the CDR3: TGTGCCAGCAGTTACGAACTGAGAGGGTTCGGGGAGACCCAGTACTTC.

There are a few counts of this clonotype. The chain joins TRBV28 to TRBJ1-1, with 8 bases fitting TRBD1. Germline V CDR1 and CDR2: MDHEN, SYDVKM. The ends lost 6 bases at V and 0 bases at J; junction bases unmatched: 12. The CDR3 runs 17 residues. CDR3 in amino acids: CASSSPDRVKMNTEAFF. The CDR3 DNA reads TGTGCCAGCAGCTCGCCGGACAGGGTGAAGATGAACACTGAAGCTTTCTTT. Based on the CDR3 plus reference TRBV28 and TRBJ1-1, the full variable domain is DVKVTQSSRYLVKRTGEKVFLECVQDMDHENMFWYRQDPGLGLRLIYFSYDVKMKEKGDIPEGYSVSREKKERFSLILESASTNQTSMYLCASSSPDRVKMNTEAFFGQGTRLTVV.